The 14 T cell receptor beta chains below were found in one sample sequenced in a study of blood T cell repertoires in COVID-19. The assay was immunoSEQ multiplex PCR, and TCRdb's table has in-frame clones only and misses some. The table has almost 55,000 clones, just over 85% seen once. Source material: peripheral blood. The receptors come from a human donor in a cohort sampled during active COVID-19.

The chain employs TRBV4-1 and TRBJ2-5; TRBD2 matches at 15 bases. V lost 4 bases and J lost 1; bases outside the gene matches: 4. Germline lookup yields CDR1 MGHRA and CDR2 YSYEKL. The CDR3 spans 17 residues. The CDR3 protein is CASSRQGLAGGQETQYF. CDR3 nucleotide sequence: TGCGCCAGCAGCCGGCAGGGACTAGCGGGGGGCCAAGAGACCCAGTACTTC.

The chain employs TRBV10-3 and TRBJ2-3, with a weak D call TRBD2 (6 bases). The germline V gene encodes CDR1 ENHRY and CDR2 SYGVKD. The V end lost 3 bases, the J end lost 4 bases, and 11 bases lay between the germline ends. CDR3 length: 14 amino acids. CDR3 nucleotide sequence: TGTGCCATCAGTGACTCCGGGGGATCAGATACGCAGTATTTT. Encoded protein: CAISDSGGSDTQYF.

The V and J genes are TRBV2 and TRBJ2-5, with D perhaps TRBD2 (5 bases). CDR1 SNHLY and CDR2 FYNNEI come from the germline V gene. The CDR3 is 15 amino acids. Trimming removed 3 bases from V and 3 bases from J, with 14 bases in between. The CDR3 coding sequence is TGTGCCAGCAGTGACTCGGGGAAAGGAAAAGAGACCCAGTACTTC. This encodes CASSDSGKGKETQYF.

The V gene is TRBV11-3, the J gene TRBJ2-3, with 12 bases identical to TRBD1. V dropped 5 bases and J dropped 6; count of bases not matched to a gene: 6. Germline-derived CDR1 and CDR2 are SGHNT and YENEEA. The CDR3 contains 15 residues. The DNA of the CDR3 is TGTGCCAGCAGCCTCCGGGACAGGGGGCCTGATACGCAGTATTTT. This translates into CASSLRDRGPDTQYF.

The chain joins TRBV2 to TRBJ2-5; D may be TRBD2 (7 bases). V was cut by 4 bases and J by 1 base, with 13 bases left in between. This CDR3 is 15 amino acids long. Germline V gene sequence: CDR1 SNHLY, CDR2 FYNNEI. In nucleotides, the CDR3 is TGTGCCAGCAGTGGAGAGGGGGGGCCCCAAGAGACCCAGTACTTC. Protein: CASSGEGGPQETQYF.

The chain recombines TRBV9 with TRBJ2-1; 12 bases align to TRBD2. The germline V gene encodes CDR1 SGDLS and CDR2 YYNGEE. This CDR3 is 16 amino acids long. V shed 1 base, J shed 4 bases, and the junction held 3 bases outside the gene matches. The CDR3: CASSVQGLAGYNEQFF. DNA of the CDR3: TGTGCCAGCAGCGTACAGGGACTAGCGGGTTACAATGAGCAGTTCTTC.

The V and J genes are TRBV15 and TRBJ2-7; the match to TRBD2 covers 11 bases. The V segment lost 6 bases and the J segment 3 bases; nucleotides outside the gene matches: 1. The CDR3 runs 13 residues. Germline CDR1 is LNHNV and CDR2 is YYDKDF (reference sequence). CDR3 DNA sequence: TGTGCCACCAGACTAGCGGGAGTCTACGAGCAGTACTTC. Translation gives CATRLAGVYEQYF.

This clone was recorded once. The CDR3 reads CASRPGQEAGANVLTF. The CDR3 DNA sequence: TGTGCCAGCAGGCCGGGACAGGAGGCTGGGGCCAACGTCCTGACTTTC. The V call is TRBV28, the J call TRBJ2-6; 8 bases line up with TRBD1. V lost 6 bases to trimming and J lost 2 bases; unmatched junction nucleotides: 6. The germline V gene has CDR1 MDHEN and CDR2 SYDVKM. The CDR3 runs to 16 residues. The variable domain in full, with the rest retrieved from reference TRBV28 and TRBJ2-6, is DVKVTQSSRYLVKRTGEKVFLECVQDMDHENMFWYRQDPGLGLRLIYFSYDVKMKEKGDIPEGYSVSREKKERFSLILESASTNQTSMYLCASRPGQEAGANVLTFGAGSRLTVL.

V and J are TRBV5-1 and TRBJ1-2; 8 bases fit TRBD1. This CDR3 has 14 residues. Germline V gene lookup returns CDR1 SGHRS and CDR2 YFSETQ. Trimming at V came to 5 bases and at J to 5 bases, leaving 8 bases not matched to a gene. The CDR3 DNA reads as TGCGCCAGCAGATCCCTACAGGGGGGGTATGGCTACACCTTC. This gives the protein CASRSLQGGYGYTF.

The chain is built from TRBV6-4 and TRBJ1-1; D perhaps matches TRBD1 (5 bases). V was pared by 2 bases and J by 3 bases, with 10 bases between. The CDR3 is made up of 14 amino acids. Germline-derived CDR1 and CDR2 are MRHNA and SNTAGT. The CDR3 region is CASSDRGGYTEAFF. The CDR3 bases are TGTGCCAGCAGTGACAGGGGTGGGTACACTGAAGCTTTCTTT.

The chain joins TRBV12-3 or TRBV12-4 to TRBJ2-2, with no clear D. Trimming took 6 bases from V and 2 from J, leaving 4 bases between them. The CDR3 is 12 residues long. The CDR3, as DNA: TGTGCCAGCAGCCGTAACACCGGGGAGCTGTTTTTT. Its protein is CASSRNTGELFF.

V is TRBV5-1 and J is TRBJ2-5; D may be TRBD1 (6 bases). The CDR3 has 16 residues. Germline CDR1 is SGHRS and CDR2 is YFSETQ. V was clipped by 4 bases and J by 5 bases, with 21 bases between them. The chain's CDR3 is CASSQGQSPAWETQYF. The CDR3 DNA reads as TGCGCCAGCAGCCAAGGACAGTCACCCGCGTGGGAGACCCAGTACTTC.

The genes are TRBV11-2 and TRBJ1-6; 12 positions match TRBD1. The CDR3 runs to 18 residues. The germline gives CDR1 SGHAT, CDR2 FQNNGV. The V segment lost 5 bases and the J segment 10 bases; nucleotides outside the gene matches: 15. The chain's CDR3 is CASSLTIRDRGRWSPLHF. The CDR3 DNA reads TGTGCCAGCAGCCTGACCATCCGGGACAGGGGGCGATGGTCACCCCTCCACTTT.

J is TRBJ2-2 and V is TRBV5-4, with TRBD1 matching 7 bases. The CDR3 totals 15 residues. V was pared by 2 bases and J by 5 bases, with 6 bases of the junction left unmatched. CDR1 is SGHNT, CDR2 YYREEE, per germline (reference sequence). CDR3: CASSFLRQGTGELFF. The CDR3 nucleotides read TGTGCCAGCAGCTTCCTGAGACAGGGAACCGGGGAGCTGTTTTTT.